The 32 T cell receptor beta chains listed next were all sequenced from one sample in a study of human CD8 memory T cell subsets. Construction of TCR beta libraries was accomplished by means of UMI-labeled 5' RACE. TCRdb reprocessed the 5' RACE reads and keeps a single row for each CDR3 protein, giving no DNA. The ten most abundant clones cover over 20% of a sample with some 8,000 distinct CDR3 sequences. Material for sequencing was CD8+ T cells from PBMCs. These receptors were obtained from a human donor in good health.

The chain employs TRBV27 and TRBJ2-7; the D gene TCRdb calls, TRBD1, cannot be checked with no DNA. This CDR3 spans 13 amino acids. Per germline, CDR1 MNHEY and CDR2 SMNVEV (reference sequence). The CDR3 sequence: CASSPKGAYEQYF.

The gene calls are TRBV2 and TRBJ1-1; TCRdb indicates TRBD1, and absent DNA this call remains unverified. The germline V gene encodes CDR1 SNHLY and CDR2 FYNNEI. This CDR3 contains 15 residues. The CDR3 spells CASSERGQSNTEAFF.

The chain joins TRBV11-2 to TRBJ2-5; TCRdb picks TRBD1, but there is no DNA to check that call. Per germline, CDR1 SGHAT and CDR2 FQNNGV. This CDR3 has 15 residues. The CDR3 protein is CASSLVVGQQETQYF.

This chain connects TRBV5-1 to TRBJ2-1; no DNA is available, so the TRBD1 call from TCRdb remains unchecked. The CDR3 is 16 amino acids. Germline V gene data show CDR1 as SGHRS and CDR2 as YFSETQ. This chain's CDR3 is CASSSPGTASGYEQFF.

The chain employs TRBV6-1 and TRBJ2-1; TCRdb selects TRBD1, and the lack of DNA leaves this call unchecked. CDR1 is MNHNS and CDR2 is SASEGT in the germline V gene. The CDR3 is 14 residues long. CDR3 residues: CASSELLDSNEQFF.

This clonotype counts as medium-sized by frequency. The chain employs TRBV5-1 and TRBJ1-5; TCRdb gives TRBD1 as the D gene, but with no DNA this cannot be confirmed. CDR1 SGHRS and CDR2 YFSETQ come from the germline V gene. The CDR3 consists of 17 residues. CDR3 protein: CASSWGTGEIDNQPQHF.

The chain joins TRBV24-1 to TRBJ2-7; TCRdb returns TRBD1, unconfirmable since there is no DNA. CDR1 is KGHDR, CDR2 SFDVKD, per germline. The length of the CDR3 is 16 residues. The CDR3 protein is CATTPMIRVLDEEQYF.

The chain combines TRBV7-9 with TRBJ1-4; TCRdb proposes TRBD1, but this gene call is untestable without DNA. The germline gives CDR1 SEHNR, CDR2 FQNEAQ (reference sequence). The CDR3 is 14 residues long. CDR3 in amino acids: CASSRDSYNEKLFF.

V is TRBV29-1 and J is TRBJ2-1. CDR3 length equals 13 residues. CDR1 SQVTM and CDR2 ANQGSEA come from the germline V gene. CDR3 in amino acids: CSVDADLHNEQFF.

V and J are TRBV6-2 or TRBV6-3 and TRBJ1-1. Germline V gene data show CDR1 as MNHEY and CDR2 as SVGEGT. The CDR3 has 14 residues. CDR3 sequence reads: CASTLGSLNTEAFF.

The rearrangement joins TRBV27 to TRBJ1-6. The germline V gene has CDR1 MNHEY and CDR2 SMNVEV (reference sequence). The CDR3 extends over 15 amino acids. The CDR3 loop is CASSSRQSYNSPLHF.

According to its frequency, this clonotype is medium-sized. The rearrangement links TRBV11-2 to TRBJ1-2; TCRdb picks TRBD1, but there is no DNA to check that call. The CDR3 runs 14 residues. Looked up from germline, CDR1 is SGHAT and CDR2 is FQNNGV. CDR3 sequence reads: CASSFFLGDYGYTF.

This clonotype is labeled medium-sized based on frequency. The V call is TRBV6-1, the J call TRBJ2-7; TCRdb's D call, TRBD1, is unchecked because there is no DNA. The CDR3 covers 12 residues. CDR1 is MNHNS, CDR2 SASEGT, per germline. This CDR3 reads CASRPGEHEQYF.

The rearrangement joins TRBV21-1 to TRBJ2-1; absent DNA, TCRdb's TRBD2 call cannot be checked. TRBV21-1 is assigned pseudogene status. The CDR3 runs to 17 residues. The CDR3 loop reads CASSKAPREGYYNEQFF.

This clonotype is identified as medium-sized from frequency. CDR3 loop: CASRGTPSEQYF. The gene calls are TRBV28 and TRBJ2-7; TCRdb indicates TRBD1, and absent DNA this call remains unverified. The CDR3 runs to 12 residues. Germline CDR1 is MDHEN and CDR2 is SYDVKM.

V gene TRBV27 combines with J gene TRBJ2-7; TCRdb proposes TRBD1, but this gene call is untestable without DNA. The CDR3 extends over 13 amino acids. Germline assignment: CDR1 MNHEY and CDR2 SMNVEV (reference sequence). The CDR3 protein is CASSWDLFSEQYF.

V gene TRBV6-5 combines with J gene TRBJ2-6; there is no DNA to check the TCRdb D call of TRBD1. Germline-derived CDR1 and CDR2 are MNHEY and SVGAGI. The CDR3 loop spans 20 amino acids. The CDR3 sequence is CASSFRPQGAVYSGANVLTF.

Considering frequency, this clonotype is medium-sized (0.01 to 0.1%). The chain couples TRBV29-1 to TRBJ2-7. The germline V gene encodes CDR1 SQVTM and CDR2 ANQGSEA. The CDR3 consists of 11 residues. CDR3 residues: CSVDSGDEQYF.

The CDR3 here is CASSQGEIRHTQYF. V gene TRBV12-3 or TRBV12-4 combines with J gene TRBJ2-3; TCRdb designates TRBD1, a call that cannot be tested without DNA. The CDR3 has 14 amino acids.

The V call is TRBV27, the J call TRBJ2-1. Germline assignment: CDR1 MNHEY and CDR2 SMNVEV (reference sequence). CDR3 size: 14 residues. CDR3 amino acids: CASRSTNSYNEQFF.

Judged by frequency, this clonotype is medium-sized (0.01 to 0.1%). The chain carries TRBV7-9 and TRBJ2-7; as DNA is missing, the TRBD2 call by TCRdb cannot be tested. Germline V gene sequence: CDR1 SEHNR, CDR2 FQNEAQ (reference sequence). This CDR3 spans 16 amino acids. The chain's CDR3 is CASSLAKGLAAYEQYF. The full variable domain, in which reference TRBV7-9 and TRBJ2-7 provide the parts outside the CDR3, is DTGVSQNPRHKITKRGQNVTFRCDPISEHNRLYWYRQTLGQGPEFLTYFQNEAQLEKSRLLSDRFSAERPKGSFSTLEIQRTEQGDSAMYLCASSLAKGLAAYEQYFGPGTRLTVT.

The chain couples TRBV5-1 to TRBJ2-7; there is no DNA to check the TCRdb D call of TRBD1. From germline, CDR1 is SGHRS and CDR2 YFSETQ. The CDR3 length is 17 residues. The CDR3 loop is CASSPGTGSVAFGEQYF. Drawing the rest from reference TRBV5-1 and TRBJ2-7, the complete variable domain is KAGVTQTPRYLIKTRGQQVTLSCSPISGHRSVSWYQQTPGQGLQFLFEYFSETQRNKGNFPGRFSGRQFSNSRSEMNVSTLELGDSALYLCASSPGTGSVAFGEQYFGPGTRLTVT.

This sequence joins TRBV29-1 and TRBJ2-7. Germline V gives CDR1 SQVTM, CDR2 ANQGSEA. CDR3 size: 12 residues. CDR3 amino acids: CSVEARKYEQYF.

The rearrangement links TRBV15 to TRBJ1-5. The length of the CDR3 is 15 residues. Germline V gives CDR1 LNHNV, CDR2 YYDKDF (reference sequence). The CDR3 is CATSSREFSNQPQHF.

This clonotype ranks as large in terms of frequency. The rearrangement links TRBV11-3 to TRBJ1-3. The length of the CDR3 is 14 residues. CDR1 is SGHNT, CDR2 YENEEA, per germline. The CDR3 sequence: CASSSSWERNTIYF.

Considering frequency, this clonotype is medium-sized. The rearrangement uses TRBV12-3 or TRBV12-4 and TRBJ2-1; TCRdb proposes TRBD2, but this gene call is untestable without DNA. This CDR3 spans 15 amino acids. The CDR3 loop is CASSLISGGAGEQFF.

This chain uses TRBV5-1 with TRBJ1-1; TCRdb indicates TRBD1, and absent DNA this call remains unverified. The CDR3 runs 15 residues. The germline V gene has CDR1 SGHRS and CDR2 YFSETQ. The CDR3 region is CASRVGGDSWTEAFF.

The chain joins TRBV25-1 to TRBJ1-2; lacking DNA, the TRBD1 call made by TCRdb goes unchecked. The V gene's germline CDR1 is MGHDK and CDR2 SYGVNS. This CDR3 contains 14 residues. The CDR3 sequence: CASSPTGEGIGYTF.

This sequence joins TRBV27 and TRBJ2-3; TCRdb proposes TRBD2, but this gene call is untestable without DNA. Germline V gene data show CDR1 as MNHEY and CDR2 as SMNVEV (reference sequence). CDR3 length: 17 amino acids. The CDR3 loop is CASKSGTSGSPTDTQYF.

The V gene is TRBV12-3 or TRBV12-4, the J gene TRBJ2-1; no DNA is available, so the TRBD1 call from TCRdb remains unchecked. The CDR3 consists of 12 residues. CDR3 loop: CASSKQGLSEFF.

The chain joins TRBV28 to TRBJ2-3; lacking DNA, the TRBD1 call made by TCRdb goes unchecked. This CDR3 has 15 amino acids. The germline V gene encodes CDR1 MDHEN and CDR2 SYDVKM. The CDR3 is CASSLLTENTDTQYF.

This chain links TRBV3-1 with TRBJ2-7; TCRdb returns TRBD1, unconfirmable since there is no DNA. This CDR3 contains 17 residues. The germline V gene has CDR1 LGHDT and CDR2 YNNKEL (reference sequence). The CDR3 spells CASSQDYTGGGHYEQYF.